What follows is one T cell receptor beta chain and its context. The antigen remains undetermined. This sample was included in a study of cytomegalovirus exposure and HLA in healthy donors. Study-wide results and limits: Most subjects had HLA-A and HLA-B alleles reportedly predicted accurately by TCR beta sequences. It was only CMV serostatus that was available as immune exposure information.

PCR amplification relied on 60 Vbeta primers (plus 13 Jbeta primers). Here immunoSEQ multiplex PCR was the method, and the copy in TCRdb shows in-frame clones only, minus some. The data show 100,000 to 150,000 clones, and the top ten clones hold 1.5% to 1.8%. The source of this sequence is a woman aged 40 to 50 in good health and CMV-seronegative. Sequenced input: PBMCs.

The CDR3 protein is CASSLVNLRTEAFF. CDR3 in DNA: TGCGCCAGCAGCTTGGTTAACTTGCGGACTGAAGCTTTCTTT. The J gene is TRBJ1-1, the V gene TRBV5-1; D gene ambiguous. Trimming shortened V by 0 bases and J by 5 bases, and 11 bases separated the two germline ends. CDR3 length: 14 amino acids. The germline gives CDR1 SGHRS, CDR2 YFSETQ.